Each of the 12 T cell receptor beta chains below was sequenced from the same sample in a study of long-term antiretroviral therapy in people with HIV. Run at survey level, the immunoSEQ assay was version v3.0. TCRdb's copy holds only in-frame clones and misses some; the assay was immunoSEQ multiplex PCR. The repertoire holds over 10,000 clones, 65% to 85% seen once, with around an eighth in the top ten. Source: unsorted PBMCs, taken 1.3 years after starting antiretroviral therapy. The receptor set was obtained from a woman aged 18-30 years with HIV.

V gene TRBV7-9 combines with J gene TRBJ1-1, with D perhaps matching TRBD1 (6 bases). The CDR3 runs to 15 residues. The V gene's germline CDR1 is SEHNR and CDR2 FQNEAQ (reference sequence). The V end was cut by 3 bases, the J end by 4 bases, with 15 bases between. The CDR3 protein is CASSFSWGQATEAFF. CDR3 nucleotides: TGTGCCAGCAGCTTTTCGTGGGGGCAAGCCACTGAAGCTTTCTTT. Drawing the rest from reference TRBV7-9 and TRBJ1-1, the complete variable domain is DTGVSQNPRHKITKRGQNVTFRCDPISEHNRLYWYRQTLGQGPEFLTYFQNEAQLEKSRLLSDRFSAERPKGSFSTLEIQRTEQGDSAMYLCASSFSWGQATEAFFGQGTRLTVV.

In its sample, this clone is medium-sized. CDR3: CASSALPDRAYTEAFF. The DNA for the CDR3 is TGTGCCAGTAGTGCCCTCCCCGACAGGGCGTACACTGAAGCTTTCTTT. The J gene is TRBJ1-1, the V gene TRBV19; 7 bases align to TRBD1. From germline, CDR1 is LNHDA and CDR2 SQIVND (reference sequence). Trimming at V came to 5 bases and at J to 3 bases, leaving 12 bases not matched to a gene. CDR3 size: 16 residues.

The CDR3, as DNA: TGTGCCAGTAGTCGCCCAGGTGGAGCTAACTATGGCTACACCTTC. Amino acid sequence: CASSRPGGANYGYTF. This sequence joins TRBV19 and TRBJ1-2; D is uncertain. V was trimmed by 5 bases and J by 0 bases, leaving 13 bases between them. The CDR3 spans 15 residues. CDR1 LNHDA and CDR2 SQIVND come from the germline V gene (reference sequence).

V gene TRBV6-6 combines with J gene TRBJ1-1; no definite D call. The CDR3 covers 11 residues. V gave up 5 bases and J gave up 1 base, with 2 bases separating them. CDR1 MNHNY and CDR2 SVGAGI come from the germline V gene (reference sequence). The CDR3 protein is CASSENTEAFF. The CDR3 DNA follows: TGTGCCAGCAGTGAGAACACTGAAGCTTTCTTT.

A word on this clone: The germline gene is not matched at one end of the junction; a read error may be the cause. V is TRBV7-7 and J is TRBJ2-1; no clear D gene. The CDR3 contains 13 residues. CDR1 is SSHAT and CDR2 is FNYEAQ in the germline V gene (reference sequence). The CDR3 nucleotides are TGTGCTAGCAGCCCCTCGCAGGTCGATGAGCAGTTCTTC. This translates into CASSPSQVDEQFF.

The genes are TRBV29-1 and TRBJ1-1; D is perhaps TRBD1 (5 bases). This CDR3 comprises 13 residues. V was trimmed by 7 bases and J by 1 base, leaving 13 bases between them. Per germline, CDR1 SQVTM and CDR2 ANQGSEA. The CDR3 DNA follows: TGCAGCGGTTTAGGACAAACGAACACTGAAGCTTTCTTT. This codes for CSGLGQTNTEAFF.

The J gene is TRBJ1-1, the V gene TRBV4-3, with a tentative D call TRBD1 (5 bases). The CDR3 runs 15 residues. With 1 base removed from V and 10 bases from J, the gap between germline ends came to 19 bases. Germline V CDR1 and CDR2: LGHNA, YSLEER. For the CDR3, the DNA is TGCGCCAGCAGCCAAGCGCCGGGACCAAAATCTGGAGCTTTCTTT. Residues: CASSQAPGPKSGAFF.

Sample share makes this clone large. The chain couples TRBV9 to TRBJ1-5; D remains ambiguous. The V gene lost 2 bases and the J gene lost 0 bases, with 9 bases spanning the gap. Germline values: CDR1 SGDLS, CDR2 YYNGEE. The CDR3 contains 15 residues. CDR3 DNA: TGTGCCAGCAGCGTGGCGGGAGCTAGCAATCAGCCCCAGCATTTT. Protein sequence: CASSVAGASNQPQHF.

The genes are TRBV10-3 and TRBJ2-1; the D gene is possibly TRBD1 (6 bases). This CDR3 spans 16 amino acids. V gave up 5 bases and J gave up 5 bases, with 19 bases separating them. CDR1 is ENHRY, CDR2 SYGVKD, per germline. The CDR3 spells CAISTPRGQKNNEQFF. DNA of the CDR3: TGTGCCATCAGTACCCCCCGAGGACAGAAGAACAATGAGCAGTTCTTC.

This clone was counted between two and nine times. The chain couples TRBV5-1 to TRBJ1-2, with a possible D match to TRBD1 (5 bases). This CDR3 is built from 13 residues. Germline-derived CDR1 and CDR2 are SGHRS and YFSETQ. Trimming left V 3 bases short and J 6 bases short, with 12 bases between. The chain's CDR3 is CASSSPGLDGYTF. The DNA of the CDR3 is TGCGCCAGCAGCTCTCCGGGACTGGATGGCTACACCTTC.

The chain joins TRBV7-2 to TRBJ2-3; 10 nucleotides align to TRBD2. This CDR3 is 17 amino acids long. The junction had 9 bases not matched to a gene; V was cut back by 4 bases and J by 2 bases. Germline assignment: CDR1 SGHTA and CDR2 FQGNSA. CDR3 sequence: CASSSRPSGSFTDTQYF. The DNA for the CDR3 is TGTGCCAGCAGCTCAAGACCTAGCGGGAGTTTCACAGATACGCAGTATTTT. Drawing the rest from reference TRBV7-2 and TRBJ2-3, the complete variable domain is GAGVSQSPSNKVTEKGKDVELRCDPISGHTALYWYRQSLGQGLEFLIYFQGNSAPDKSGLPSDRFSAERTGGSVSTLTIQRTQQEDSAVYLCASSSRPSGSFTDTQYFGPGTRLTVL.

The chain joins TRBV27 to TRBJ1-1; D is unclear. The CDR3 is made up of 13 amino acids. CDR1 and CDR2 from the germline V gene are MNHEY and SMNVEV (reference sequence). Deletions cut 3 bases from V and 3 bases from J, with 8 bases between. Here the CDR3 DNA reads TGTGCCAGCAGTTTCGGGGAGGACACTGAAGCTTTCTTT. It encodes CASSFGEDTEAFF.